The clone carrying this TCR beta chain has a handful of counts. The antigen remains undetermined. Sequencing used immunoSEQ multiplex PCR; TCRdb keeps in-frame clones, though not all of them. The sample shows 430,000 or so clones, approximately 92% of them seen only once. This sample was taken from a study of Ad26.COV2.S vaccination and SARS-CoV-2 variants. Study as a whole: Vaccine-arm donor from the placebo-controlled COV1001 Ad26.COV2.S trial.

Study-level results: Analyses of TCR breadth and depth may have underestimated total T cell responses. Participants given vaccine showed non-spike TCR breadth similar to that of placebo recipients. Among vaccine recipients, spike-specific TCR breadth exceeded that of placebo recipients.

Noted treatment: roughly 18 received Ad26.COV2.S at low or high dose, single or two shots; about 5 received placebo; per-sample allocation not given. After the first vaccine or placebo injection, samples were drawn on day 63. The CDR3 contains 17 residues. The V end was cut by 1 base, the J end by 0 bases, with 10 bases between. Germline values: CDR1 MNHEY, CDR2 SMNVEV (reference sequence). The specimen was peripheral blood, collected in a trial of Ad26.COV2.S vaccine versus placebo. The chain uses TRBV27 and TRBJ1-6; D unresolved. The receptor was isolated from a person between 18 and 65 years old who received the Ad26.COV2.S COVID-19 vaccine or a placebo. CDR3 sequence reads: CASSLYGPSSYNSPLHF. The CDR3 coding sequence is TGTGCCAGCAGTTTATACGGTCCTAGCTCCTATAATTCACCCCTCCACTTT.